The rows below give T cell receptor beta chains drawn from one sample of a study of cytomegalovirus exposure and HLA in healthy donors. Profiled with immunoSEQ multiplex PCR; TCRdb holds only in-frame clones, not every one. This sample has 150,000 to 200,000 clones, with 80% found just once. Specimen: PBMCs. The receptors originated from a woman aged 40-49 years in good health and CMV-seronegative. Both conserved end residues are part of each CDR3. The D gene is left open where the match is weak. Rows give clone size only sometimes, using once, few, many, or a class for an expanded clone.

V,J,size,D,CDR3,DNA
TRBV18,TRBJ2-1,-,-,CASSPFGGYSYNEQFF,TGTGCCAGCTCACCCTTTGGCGGGTACTCCTACAATGAGCAGTTCTTC
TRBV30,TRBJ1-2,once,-,CALPTGRVDAGYTF,TGTGCCTTACCGACGGGGAGGGTAGACGCTGGCTACACCTTC
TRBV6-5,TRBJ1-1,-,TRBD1,CATRGLHTEAFF,TGTGCCACCAGGGGGCTTCACACTGAAGCTTTCTTT
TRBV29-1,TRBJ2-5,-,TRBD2,CSVAIAGVSETQYF,TGCAGCGTTGCAATAGCGGGAGTCTCGGAGACCCAGTACTTC
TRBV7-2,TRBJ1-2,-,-,CASSLGAPNGYTF,TGTGCCAGCAGCTTAGGGGCGCCCAATGGCTACACCTTC
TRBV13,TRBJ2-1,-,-,CASSLWKVAEQFF,TGTGCCAGCAGCTTATGGAAGGTAGCTGAGCAGTTCTTC
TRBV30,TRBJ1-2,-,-,CALLAGLYGYTF,TGTGCCCTCTTGGCTGGGCTCTATGGCTACACCTTC
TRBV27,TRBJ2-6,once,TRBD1,CASSLSGTGGANVLTF,TGTGCCAGCAGTTTATCCGGGACAGGTGGGGCCAACGTCCTGACTTTC
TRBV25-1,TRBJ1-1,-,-,CASSEGLGRGLNTEAFF,TGTGCCAGCAGTGAGGGACTCGGGCGAGGTTTGAACACTGAAGCTTTCTTT
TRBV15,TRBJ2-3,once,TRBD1,CATSRDLGQGTDTQYF,TGTGCCACCAGCAGAGATCTTGGACAGGGCACAGATACGCAGTATTTT
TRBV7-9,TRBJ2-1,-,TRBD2,CASTRGVGNVNEQFF,TGTGCCAGCACCCGGGGGGTGGGGAACGTGAATGAGCAGTTCTTC
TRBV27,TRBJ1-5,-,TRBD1,CASSLAGGRQPQHF,TGTGCCAGCAGTTTAGCAGGGGGCAGGCAGCCCCAGCATTTT
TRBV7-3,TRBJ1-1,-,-,CASSLMRTDMNTEAFF,TGTGCCAGCAGCTTAATGAGAACAGATATGAACACTGAAGCTTTCTTT
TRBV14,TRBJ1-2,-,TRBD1,CASSQHPPTGEGYTF,TGTGCCAGCAGCCAGCACCCCCCGACAGGGGAAGGCTACACCTTC
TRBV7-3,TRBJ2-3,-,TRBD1,CASSRQGARGSDTQYF,TGTGCCAGCAGCCGACAGGGGGCGCGGGGATCAGATACGCAGTATTTT
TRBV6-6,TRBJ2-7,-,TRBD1,CASSYPDRGDYEQYF,TGTGCCAGCAGTTACCCCGACAGGGGGGACTACGAGCAGTACTTC
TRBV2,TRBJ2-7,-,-,CASSLGGLHYEQYF,TGTGCCAGCAGCTTGGGAGGACTACACTACGAGCAGTACTTC
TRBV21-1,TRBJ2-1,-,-,CASSLPGGYNEQFF,TGTGCCAGCAGCCTACCGGGAGGATACAATGAGCAGTTCTTC
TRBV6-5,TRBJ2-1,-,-,CAVKSGNEQFF,TGTGCCGTAAAATCGGGCAATGAGCAGTTCTTC
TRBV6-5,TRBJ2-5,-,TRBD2,CASRLRGGETQYF,TGTGCCAGCAGGCTTCGCGGGGGTGAGACCCAGTACTTC
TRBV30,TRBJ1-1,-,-,CAWDTTGYTEAFF,TGTGCCTGGGATACCACAGGATACACTGAAGCTTTCTTT
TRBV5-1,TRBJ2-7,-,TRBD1,CASSFWTGSDEQYF,TGCGCCAGCAGCTTTTGGACAGGGAGCGACGAGCAGTACTTC